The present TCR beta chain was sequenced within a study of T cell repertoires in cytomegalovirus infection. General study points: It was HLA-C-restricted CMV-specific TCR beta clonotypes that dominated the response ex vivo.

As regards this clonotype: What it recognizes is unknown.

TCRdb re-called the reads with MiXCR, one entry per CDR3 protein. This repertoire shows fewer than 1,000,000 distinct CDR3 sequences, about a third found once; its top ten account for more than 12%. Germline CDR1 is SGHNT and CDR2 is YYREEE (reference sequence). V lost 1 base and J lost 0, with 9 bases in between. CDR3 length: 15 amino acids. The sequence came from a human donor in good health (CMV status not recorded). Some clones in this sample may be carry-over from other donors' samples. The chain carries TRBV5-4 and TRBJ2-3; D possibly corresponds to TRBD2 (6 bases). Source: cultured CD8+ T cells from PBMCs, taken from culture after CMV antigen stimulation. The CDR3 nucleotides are TGTGCCAGCAGCTTGACTAGCTTTAGCACAGATACGCAGTATTTT. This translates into CASSLTSFSTDTQYF.